This TCR beta chain was captured by sequencing in a study of blood T cell repertoires in COVID-19. The CDR3 totals 13 residues. CDR1 and CDR2 (germline): SGHTA, FQGTGA. The V segment lost 5 bases and the J segment 8 bases; nucleotides outside the gene matches: 8. Data came from immunoSEQ multiplex PCR; TCRdb stores just in-frame clones and leaves some out. This sample has 100,000 to 120,000 clones; about four fifths occur once, and the top ten carry more than 15%. The specimen sequenced was peripheral blood. This chain joins TRBV7-3 and TRBJ1-2; TRBD1 matches 7 bases. This receptor was obtained from a woman aged 55-69 years with acute or convalescent COVID-19. The CDR3 sequence is CASSQQTGAGYTF. DNA for the CDR3: TGTGCCAGCAGCCAGCAAACAGGGGCCGGCTACACCTTC.